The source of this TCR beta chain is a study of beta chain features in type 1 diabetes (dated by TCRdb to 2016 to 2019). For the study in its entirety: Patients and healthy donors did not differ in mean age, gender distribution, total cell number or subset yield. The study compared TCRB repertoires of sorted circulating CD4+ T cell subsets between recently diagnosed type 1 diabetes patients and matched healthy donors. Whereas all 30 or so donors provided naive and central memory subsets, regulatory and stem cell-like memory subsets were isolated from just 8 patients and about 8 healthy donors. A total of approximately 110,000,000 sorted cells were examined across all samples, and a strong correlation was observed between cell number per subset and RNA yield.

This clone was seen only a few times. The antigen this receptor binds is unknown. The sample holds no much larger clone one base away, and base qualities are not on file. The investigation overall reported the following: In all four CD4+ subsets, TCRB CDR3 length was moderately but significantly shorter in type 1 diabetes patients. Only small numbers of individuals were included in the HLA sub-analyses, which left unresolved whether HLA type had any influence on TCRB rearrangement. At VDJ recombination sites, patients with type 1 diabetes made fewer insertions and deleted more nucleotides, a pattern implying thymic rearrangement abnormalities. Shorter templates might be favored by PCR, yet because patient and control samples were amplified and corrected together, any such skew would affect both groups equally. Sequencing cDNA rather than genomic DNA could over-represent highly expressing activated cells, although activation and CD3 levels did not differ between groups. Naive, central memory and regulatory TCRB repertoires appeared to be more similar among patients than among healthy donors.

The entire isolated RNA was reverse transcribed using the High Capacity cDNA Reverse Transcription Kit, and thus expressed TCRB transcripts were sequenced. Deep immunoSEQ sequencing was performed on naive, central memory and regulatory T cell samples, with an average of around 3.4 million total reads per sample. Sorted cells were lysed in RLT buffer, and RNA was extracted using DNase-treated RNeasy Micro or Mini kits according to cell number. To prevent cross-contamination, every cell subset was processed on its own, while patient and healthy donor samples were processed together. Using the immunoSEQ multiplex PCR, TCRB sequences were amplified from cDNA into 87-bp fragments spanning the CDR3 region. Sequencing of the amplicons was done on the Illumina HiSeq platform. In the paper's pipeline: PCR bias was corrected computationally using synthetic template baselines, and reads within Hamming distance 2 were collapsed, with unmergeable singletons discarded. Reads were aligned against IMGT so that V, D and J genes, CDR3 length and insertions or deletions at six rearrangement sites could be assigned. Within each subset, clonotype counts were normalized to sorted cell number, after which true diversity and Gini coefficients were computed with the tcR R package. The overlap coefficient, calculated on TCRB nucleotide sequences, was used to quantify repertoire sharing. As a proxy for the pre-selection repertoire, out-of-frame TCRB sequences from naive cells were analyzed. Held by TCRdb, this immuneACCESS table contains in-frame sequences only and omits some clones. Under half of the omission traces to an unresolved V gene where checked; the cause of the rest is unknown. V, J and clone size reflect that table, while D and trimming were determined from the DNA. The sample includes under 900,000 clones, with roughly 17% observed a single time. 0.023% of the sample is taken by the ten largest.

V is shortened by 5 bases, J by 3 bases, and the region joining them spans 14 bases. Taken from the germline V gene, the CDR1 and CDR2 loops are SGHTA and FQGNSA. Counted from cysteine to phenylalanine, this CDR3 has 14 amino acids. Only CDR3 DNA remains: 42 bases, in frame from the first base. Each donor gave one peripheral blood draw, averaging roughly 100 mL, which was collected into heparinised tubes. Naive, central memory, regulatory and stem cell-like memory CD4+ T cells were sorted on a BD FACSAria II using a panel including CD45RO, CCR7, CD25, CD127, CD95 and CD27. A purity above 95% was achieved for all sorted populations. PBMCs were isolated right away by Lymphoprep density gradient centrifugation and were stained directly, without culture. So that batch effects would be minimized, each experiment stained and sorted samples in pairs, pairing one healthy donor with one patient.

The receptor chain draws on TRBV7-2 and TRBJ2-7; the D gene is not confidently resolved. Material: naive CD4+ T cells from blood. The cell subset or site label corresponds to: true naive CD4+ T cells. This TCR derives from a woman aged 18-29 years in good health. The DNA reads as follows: TGTGCCAGCAGCCCATCGTCTGCTCGCTACGAGCAGTACTTC. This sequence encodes CASSPSSARYEQYF.